This T cell receptor beta chain was identified in a study of neurological immune-mediated disorders. Study-level results: According to phylogenetic grouping, one related-CDR3 cluster, a possible signature, contained the repertoires of 18 of 34 multiple sclerosis patients. Patients with HTLV-1-associated myelopathy had the highest level of TCR clonal expansion, whereas patients with multiple sclerosis had the lowest level, falling beneath the level found in healthy controls.

The cDNA was generated by 5'RACE with 10-nucleotide random UMIs. Via MiXCR, TCRdb re-called the 5' RACE reads, giving one row per CDR3 protein. Among tens of thousands of distinct CDR3 sequences, 3.4% were seen once, and the ten largest hold under 4.5%. The germline gives CDR1 SGHRS, CDR2 YFSETQ. The CDR3 totals 16 residues. The J segment lost 12 bases and the V segment lost 0 bases, leaving 11 bases of the junction unmatched. This clonotype was counted at least ten times. Its antigen is not known. Specimen: PBMCs. This sequence was found in a middle-aged man with multiple sclerosis. This chain links TRBV5-1 with TRBJ2-1, with 11 positions matching TRBD2. In DNA form, the CDR3 reads TGCGCCAGCAGCTTGGAGGCGACTAGCGGGATTGGTGCGCAGTTCTTC. Protein sequence: CASSLEATSGIGAQFF.